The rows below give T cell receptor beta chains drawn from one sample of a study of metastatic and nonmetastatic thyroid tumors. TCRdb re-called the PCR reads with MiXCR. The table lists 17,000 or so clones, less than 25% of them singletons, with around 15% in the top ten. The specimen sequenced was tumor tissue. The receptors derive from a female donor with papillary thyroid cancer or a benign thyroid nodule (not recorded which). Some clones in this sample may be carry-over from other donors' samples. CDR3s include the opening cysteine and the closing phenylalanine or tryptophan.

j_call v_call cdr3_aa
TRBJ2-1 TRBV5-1 CASSLGGSSYNEQFF
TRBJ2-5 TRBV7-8 CASSAWVTSAETQYF
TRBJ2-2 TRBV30 CAWSVRGRGQGTGELFF
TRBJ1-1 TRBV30 CAWSLVRLGEAFF
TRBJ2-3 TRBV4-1 CASSQEIAPDTQYF
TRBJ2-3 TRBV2 CASRVLMGTQYF
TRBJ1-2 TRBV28 CASRPPYGGYTF
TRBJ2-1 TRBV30 CAWNAWGQGEDEQFF
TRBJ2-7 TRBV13 CASNRGGSHYEQYF
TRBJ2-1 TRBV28 CASSLGQSSYNEQFF
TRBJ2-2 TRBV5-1 CASTIGGLYTGELFF
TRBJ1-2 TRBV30 CAWSRLRSYTF
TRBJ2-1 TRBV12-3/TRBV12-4 CASSLRGGLAEQFF
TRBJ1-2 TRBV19 CATLTRRENYGYTF
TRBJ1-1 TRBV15 CATATGGEAFF
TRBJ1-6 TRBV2 CASRATGWNSPLHF
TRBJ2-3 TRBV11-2 CASSPHWTNTDTQYF
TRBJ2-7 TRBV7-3 CASSSLGTLSYEQYF
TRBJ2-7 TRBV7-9 CASSFGSWEEQYF
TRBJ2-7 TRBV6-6 CASSTRDRSSYEQYF
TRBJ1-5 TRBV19 CASTGGHYSNQPQHF
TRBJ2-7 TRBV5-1 CASSPSEGDDQYF
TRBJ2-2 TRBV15 CATSRLSGELFF
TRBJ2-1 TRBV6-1 CASSRSFDEQFF
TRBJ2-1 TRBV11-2 CASSLYRGVTVGEQFF
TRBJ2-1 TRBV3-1 CASSQDIRASGGDNEQFF
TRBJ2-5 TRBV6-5 CASSYIETQYF
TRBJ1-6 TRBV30 CAWREFSYNSPLHF
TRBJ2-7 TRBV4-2 CASSQGLAEQYEQYF
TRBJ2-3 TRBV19 CAIAQADTQYF
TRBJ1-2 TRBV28 CASGDQYGYTF
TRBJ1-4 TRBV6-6 CASSYSYRANEKLFF